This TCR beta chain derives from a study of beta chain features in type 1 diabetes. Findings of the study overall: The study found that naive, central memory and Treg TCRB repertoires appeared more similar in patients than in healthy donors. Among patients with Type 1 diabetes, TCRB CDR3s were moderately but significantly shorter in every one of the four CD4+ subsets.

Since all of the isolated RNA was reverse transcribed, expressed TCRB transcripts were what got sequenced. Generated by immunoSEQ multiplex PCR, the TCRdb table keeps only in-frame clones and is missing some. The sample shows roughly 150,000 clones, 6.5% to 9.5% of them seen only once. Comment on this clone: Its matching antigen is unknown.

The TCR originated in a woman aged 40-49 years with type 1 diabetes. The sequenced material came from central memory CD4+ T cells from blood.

CDR3 sequence (DNA): TGTGCCAGCAGTGAGGACAGGGATGCTCAGCCCCAGCATTTT. Translated, it gives CASSEDRDAQPQHF. The chain recombines TRBV6-6 with TRBJ1-5, with TRBD1 matching 8 bases. This CDR3 contains 14 residues. The germline V gene encodes CDR1 MNHNY and CDR2 SVGAGI (reference sequence). Unmatched junction bases numbered 6, after V lost 5 bases and J lost 6 bases.